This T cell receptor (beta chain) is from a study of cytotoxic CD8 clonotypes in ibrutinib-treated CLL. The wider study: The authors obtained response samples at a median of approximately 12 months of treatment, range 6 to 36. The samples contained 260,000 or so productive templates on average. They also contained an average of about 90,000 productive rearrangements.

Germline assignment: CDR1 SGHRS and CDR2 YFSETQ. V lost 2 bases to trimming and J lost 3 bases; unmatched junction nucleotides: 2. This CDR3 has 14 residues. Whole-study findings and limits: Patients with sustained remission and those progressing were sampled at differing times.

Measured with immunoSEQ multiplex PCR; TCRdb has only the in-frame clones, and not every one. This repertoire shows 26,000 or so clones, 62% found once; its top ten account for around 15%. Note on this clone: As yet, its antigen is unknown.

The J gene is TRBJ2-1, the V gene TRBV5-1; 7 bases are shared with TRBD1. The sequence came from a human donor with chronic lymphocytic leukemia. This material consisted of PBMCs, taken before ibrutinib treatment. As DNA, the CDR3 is TGCGCCAGCAGCTTTGGACAGGACTACAATGAGCAGTTCTTC. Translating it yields CASSFGQDYNEQFF.